Following are 7 T cell receptor beta chains from one sample sequenced in a study of CD8 T cells in Susac syndrome. Random hexamers served to reverse transcribe roughly 0.45 to 1 ug RNA. TCRdb fed the immunoSEQ multiplex PCR reads into MiXCR, producing one record per CDR3 protein. The sample has roughly 200,000 distinct CDR3 sequences; 95% are singletons. Input material: CD8+ T cells from PBMCs. These receptors were taken from a human donor with multiple sclerosis.

The rearrangement uses TRBV28 and TRBJ2-1; 14 bases align to TRBD2. Germline CDR1 is MDHEN and CDR2 is SYDVKM. This CDR3 comprises 17 residues. Trimming removed 6 bases from V and 2 bases from J; junction bases left unmatched: 6. The CDR3 DNA sequence: TGTGCCAGCAGCCTCCCGGGACTAGCGGGAGCCTACAATGAGCAGTTCTTC. It translates to CASSLPGLAGAYNEQFF.

The chain joins TRBV28 to TRBJ2-7; the D gene is possibly TRBD1 (5 bases). The germline gives CDR1 MDHEN, CDR2 SYDVKM. Deletions cut 6 bases from V and 2 bases from J, with 8 bases between. The CDR3 sequence is 12 residues long. This CDR3 is CASRGQAYEQYF. The CDR3 region has the DNA TGTGCCAGCAGAGGACAAGCCTACGAGCAGTACTTC.

The rearrangement joins TRBV12-3 or TRBV12-4 to TRBJ2-5; D unresolved. This CDR3 region has 13 residues. Between the trimmed V and J ends, which lost 5 bases and 1 base, there was a span of 8 bases. The CDR3 region is CASSPDGQETQYF. The CDR3 DNA sequence: TGTGCCAGCAGTCCGGACGGCCAAGAGACCCAGTACTTC.

The chain uses TRBV7-9 and TRBJ2-7; 10 bases match TRBD1. V was clipped by 4 bases and J by 3 bases; unmatched bases: 6. This CDR3 contains 15 residues. The germline V gene has CDR1 SEHNR and CDR2 FQNEAQ (reference sequence). Written as DNA, the CDR3 is TGTGCCAGCAGCTCAACCGGGACAGGGGTCTACGAGCAGTACTTC. Its translation: CASSSTGTGVYEQYF.

V gene TRBV29-1 combines with J gene TRBJ2-2; tentatively, D is TRBD2 (7 bases). CDR1 is SQVTM and CDR2 is ANQGSEA in the germline V gene. Trimming stripped 5 bases from V and 3 bases from J, with 13 bases between. This CDR3 is built from 14 residues. Here the CDR3 DNA reads TGCAGCGTTCGGGGGGCGGAGGACACCGGGGAGCTGTTTTTT. Its translation is CSVRGAEDTGELFF.

The rearrangement joins TRBV7-9 to TRBJ1-2, with 7 bases fitting TRBD1. Per germline, CDR1 SEHNR and CDR2 FQNEAQ (reference sequence). CDR3 length: 13 amino acids. V lost 6 bases and J lost 8; bases outside the gene matches: 9. CDR3 nucleotide sequence: TGTGCCAGCAGATACGGAGACAGGGCAGGCTACACCTTC. It yields the protein CASRYGDRAGYTF.

A single count supports this clonotype. The rearrangement links TRBV9 to TRBJ2-1, with TRBD2 identical over 10 bases. The germline CDR1 and CDR2 sequences are SGDLS and YYNGEE. Trimming took 0 bases from V and 1 from J; bases not matched to a gene: 1. There are 16 residues in the CDR3. The DNA of the CDR3 is TGTGCCAGCAGCGTAGGGGGACTAGCGTCCTACAATGAGCAGTTCTTC. This translates into CASSVGGLASYNEQFF.